This T cell receptor beta chain comes out of a study of CD8 T cells in Susac syndrome. Study information: Blood was drawn from patients with Susac syndrome. At that point, they were therapy-naive, on corticosteroids, or on intravenous immunoglobulin alone.

V was clipped by 3 bases and J by 6 bases, with 14 bases between them. Per germline, CDR1 SGDLS and CDR2 YYNGEE. This CDR3 spans 14 amino acids. Reverse transcription of about 0.45 to 1 ug RNA was carried out with random hexamers. TCRdb passed the immunoSEQ multiplex PCR reads through MiXCR, listing each CDR3 protein once. The table lists about 140,000 distinct CDR3 sequences, over 90% of them singletons. This TCR came from a human donor with Susac syndrome. The sample was CD4+ T cells from PBMCs. The chain couples TRBV9 to TRBJ2-3, with a possible D match to TRBD1 (5 bases). The CDR3 loop reads CASSGGHVDDTQYF. The CDR3 nucleotides read TGTGCCAGCAGCGGTGGACACGTAGATGATACGCAGTATTTT. Variable domain in full (rest from reference TRBV9 and TRBJ2-3): DSGVTQTPKHLITATGQRVTLRCSPRSGDLSVYWYQQSLDQGLQFLIQYYNGEERAKGNILERFSAQQFPDLHSELNLSSLELGDSALYFCASSGGHVDDTQYFGPGTRLTVL.